This T cell receptor beta chain was documented in a study of blood T cell repertoires in COVID-19. Germline CDR1 MNHEY, CDR2 SMNVEV (reference sequence). The CDR3 runs to 15 residues. With 7 bases removed from V and 2 bases from J, the gap between germline ends came to 15 bases. Assay: immunoSEQ multiplex PCR; the TCRdb copy retains only in-frame clones and omits some. The sample carries 80,000 to 95,000 clones, 80% to 90% recorded once. The specimen was peripheral blood. The sequence was collected from a man aged 50 to 60 with active or convalescent COVID-19. The V and J genes are TRBV27 and TRBJ2-1, with a possible D match to TRBD2 (6 bases). CDR3 residues: CASKVATRTYNEQFF. Written as DNA, the CDR3 is TGTGCCAGCAAGGTCGCGACTAGAACCTACAATGAGCAGTTCTTC.